A selection of T cell receptor beta chains follows, all from one sample in a study of blood T cell repertoires in COVID-19. The method was immunoSEQ multiplex PCR; TCRdb's version includes in-frame clones alone and lacks a portion of them. The data show 390,000 or so clones, 85% to 90% seen once. The sample taken for sequencing was PBMCs or T cells enriched from blood (not recorded which). The origin of the receptors is a woman aged 50 to 65 who had recovered from COVID-19. CDR3s include the opening cysteine and the closing phenylalanine or tryptophan. The D gene is left open where the match is weak. Expanded clones get a size class; other rows say once, few or many, or leave the size out.

V gene	D gene	J gene	clone size	CDR3 length	CDR3 protein	CDR3 DNA
TRBV7-8	-	TRBJ2-1	once	15	CASSLAHPSGDEQFF	TGTGCCAGCAGCTTGGCCCACCCGTCCGGGGATGAGCAGTTCTTC
TRBV7-9	TRBD1	TRBJ1-1	once	19	CASSLGQGLIGPTNTEAFF	TGTGCCAGCAGCTTGGGACAGGGCTTAATCGGTCCGACGAACACTGAAGCTTTCTTT
TRBV5-1	TRBD2	TRBJ2-7	-	14	CASSLYSGGDEQYF	TGCGCCAGCAGCTTGTACAGCGGGGGCGACGAGCAGTACTTC
TRBV2	-	TRBJ1-6	few	13	CASNADINSPLHF	TGTGCCAGCAACGCGGACATTAATTCACCCCTCCACTTT
TRBV11-2	-	TRBJ1-3	once	15	CASSLAGGTGNTIYF	TGTGCCAGCAGCTTAGCGGGAGGAACTGGAAACACCATATATTTT
TRBV28	TRBD2	TRBJ2-1	-	16	CASGSLLAGEFNEQFF	TGTGCCAGCGGATCTTTACTAGCGGGGGAGTTCAATGAGCAGTTCTTC
TRBV4-1	-	TRBJ1-6	few	14	CASSQDRGNSPLHF	TGCGCCAGCAGCCAAGACCGGGGGAATTCACCCCTCCACTTT
TRBV9	-	TRBJ2-7	-	13	CASSGGLSYEQYF	TGTGCCAGCAGCGGAGGGCTCTCCTACGAGCAGTACTTC
TRBV28	-	TRBJ1-2	once	13	CATHVSRFRTYTF	TGTGCCACCCATGTATCGAGGTTCAGAACCTACACCTTC
TRBV11-2	-	TRBJ1-6	-	17	CASSLEGPSTYNSPLHF	TGTGCCAGCAGCTTGGAAGGGCCTAGCACCTATAATTCACCCCTCCACTTT
TRBV7-2	TRBD2	TRBJ2-3	-	16	CASTLPSGWGTDTQYF	TGTGCCAGCACCCTCCCTAGCGGGTGGGGCACAGATACGCAGTATTTT
TRBV6-1	-	TRBJ1-1	many	16	CASSAGLSSIGTEAFF	TGTGCCAGCAGTGCGGGACTCTCCAGTATTGGCACTGAAGCTTTCTTT
TRBV4-1	-	TRBJ1-5	-	13	CASSQTERQPQHF	TGCGCCAGCAGCCAAACCGAGAGACAGCCCCAGCATTTT
TRBV6-2/TRBV6-3	-	TRBJ2-5	-	13	CASSLGVQETQYF	TGTGCCAGCAGTCTCGGGGTACAAGAGACCCAGTACTTC
TRBV28	-	TRBJ1-5	few	18	CALKNRVVEGYSNQPQHF	TGTGCCCTGAAAAACAGGGTCGTGGAAGGGTATAGCAATCAGCCCCAGCATTTT
TRBV29-1	-	TRBJ1-5	-	14	CSVGGAYSNQPQHF	TGCAGCGTTGGGGGCGCATATAGCAATCAGCCCCAGCATTTT
TRBV28	-	TRBJ2-1	-	15	CASSLSSPLSNEQFF	TGTGCCAGCAGTTTATCGAGTCCTTTATCCAATGAGCAGTTCTTC
TRBV27	TRBD1	TRBJ1-1	-	14	CASSTTGGDTEAFF	TGTGCCAGCAGTACGACAGGGGGCGACACTGAAGCTTTCTTT
TRBV6-5	TRBD1	TRBJ1-2	once	12	CAIPDRIYGYTF	TGTGCCATCCCGGACAGGATATATGGCTACACCTTC
TRBV5-1	-	TRBJ2-7	-	12	CASSFNSYEQYF	TGCGCCAGCAGCTTCAACTCCTACGAGCAGTACTTC
TRBV7-2	-	TRBJ2-5	-	14	CASSPSRGVETQYF	TGTGCCAGCAGCCCCTCCCGGGGAGTAGAGACCCAGTACTTC
TRBV2	TRBD1	TRBJ1-1	-	13	CASSRGGNTEAFF	TGTGCCAGCAGCAGAGGGGGCAACACTGAAGCTTTCTTT
TRBV3-1/TRBV3-2	TRBD1	TRBJ1-2	-	16	CASSQRAGQGDYGYTF	TGTGCCAGCAGCCAAAGGGCGGGGCAGGGGGACTATGGCTACACCTTC
TRBV7-9	-	TRBJ1-4	-	14	CASSFRHGGEKLFF	TGTGCCAGCAGCTTTAGGCATGGGGGCGAAAAACTGTTTTTT
TRBV5-5	-	TRBJ1-5	-	14	CASSYLTGNQPQHF	TGTGCCAGCAGCTATCTTACAGGTAACCAGCCCCAGCATTTT
TRBV18	-	TRBJ1-5	-	16	CASSPPQMPGSQPQHF	TGTGCCAGCTCACCCCCCCAGATGCCGGGGAGTCAGCCCCAGCATTTT
TRBV28	TRBD1	TRBJ1-4	-	17	CASSSRYRGLPNEKLFF	TGTGCCAGCAGTTCACGTTATAGGGGGCTCCCTAATGAAAAACTGTTTTTT
TRBV19	TRBD1	TRBJ1-4	-	14	CASSSPGQGEKLFF	TGTGCCAGTAGTTCCCCGGGACAGGGCGAAAAACTGTTTTTT
TRBV28	-	TRBJ1-1	-	11	CASGENTEAFF	TGTGCCTCCGGGGAGAACACTGAAGCTTTCTTT
TRBV28	-	TRBJ1-2	-	16	CASSFSLLLGVYGYTF	TGTGCCAGCAGTTTTTCGCTACTCTTAGGGGTTTATGGCTACACCTTC
TRBV7-9	TRBD1	TRBJ1-1	-	14	CASSRGQGGTEAFF	TGTGCCAGCAGCAGAGGACAGGGGGGGACTGAAGCTTTCTTT
TRBV7-2	TRBD1	TRBJ1-2	few	14	CASSSGQAGYGYTF	TGTGCCAGCAGCTCGGGACAGGCCGGGTATGGCTACACCTTC
TRBV28	-	TRBJ2-1	-	15	CASTRAANSYNEQFF	TGTGCCAGCACCAGAGCGGCGAACTCCTACAATGAGCAGTTCTTC
TRBV27	-	TRBJ2-3	-	11	CASGRGDTQYF	TGTGCCAGCGGCCGAGGTGATACGCAGTATTTT
TRBV29-1	-	TRBJ1-2	-	17	CSVEEGQAGTAILGYTF	TGCAGCGTTGAAGAAGGCCAGGCGGGGACCGCAATTCTTGGCTACACCTTC
TRBV6-2/TRBV6-3	-	TRBJ2-7	-	12	CASSHRSYEQYF	TGTGCCAGCAGCCACAGGTCTTACGAGCAGTACTTC
TRBV27	TRBD1	TRBJ1-2	-	14	CASSLSDRRYGYTF	TGTGCCAGCAGTTTATCGGACAGGCGCTATGGCTACACCTTC
TRBV7-9	TRBD2	TRBJ2-5	-	19	CASSSDPLAGGPYQETQYF	TGTGCCAGCAGCTCCGATCCCCTAGCGGGGGGACCGTACCAAGAGACCCAGTACTTC